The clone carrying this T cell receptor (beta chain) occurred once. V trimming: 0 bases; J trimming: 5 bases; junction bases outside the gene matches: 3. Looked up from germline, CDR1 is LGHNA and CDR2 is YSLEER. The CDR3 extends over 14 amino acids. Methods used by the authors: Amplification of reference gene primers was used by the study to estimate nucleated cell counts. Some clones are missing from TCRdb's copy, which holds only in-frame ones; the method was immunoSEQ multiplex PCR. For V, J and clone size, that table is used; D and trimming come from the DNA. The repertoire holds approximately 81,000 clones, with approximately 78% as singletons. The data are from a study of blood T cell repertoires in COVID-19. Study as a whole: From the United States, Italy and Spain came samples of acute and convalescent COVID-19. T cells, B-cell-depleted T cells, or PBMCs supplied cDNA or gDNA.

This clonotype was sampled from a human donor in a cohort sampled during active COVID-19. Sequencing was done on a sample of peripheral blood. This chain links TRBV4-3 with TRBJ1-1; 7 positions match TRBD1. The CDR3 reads CASSQDLTGTEAFF. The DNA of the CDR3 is TGCGCCAGCAGCCAAGATCTGACAGGGACTGAAGCTTTCTTT.